This TCR beta chain was found in a study of shared clonotypes between healthy human individuals. The study, taken as a whole, reports: Represented genetic and exposure-history diversity was restricted by having few donors.

Generated by immunoSEQ multiplex PCR, the TCRdb table keeps only in-frame clones and is missing some. The table has about 1.4 million clones, roughly 96% seen once. Concerning this clone: Its antigen is as yet unknown.

Material for sequencing was naive CD4+ T cells sorted from blood. Described subset: CD45RA+ positively selected. This receptor was taken from a man between 25 and 39 years old in good health.

Written as DNA, the CDR3 is TGTGCCAGCTCCCCCTACCCGAAGCAGGGGAGCTACGAGCAGTACTTC. Its protein is CASSPYPKQGSYEQYF. The chain joins TRBV18 to TRBJ2-7; D possibly corresponds to TRBD1 (6 bases). The CDR3 covers 16 residues. Germline V CDR1 and CDR2: KGHSH, LQKENI. V shed 6 bases and J shed 3 bases, with 21 bases lying between them.